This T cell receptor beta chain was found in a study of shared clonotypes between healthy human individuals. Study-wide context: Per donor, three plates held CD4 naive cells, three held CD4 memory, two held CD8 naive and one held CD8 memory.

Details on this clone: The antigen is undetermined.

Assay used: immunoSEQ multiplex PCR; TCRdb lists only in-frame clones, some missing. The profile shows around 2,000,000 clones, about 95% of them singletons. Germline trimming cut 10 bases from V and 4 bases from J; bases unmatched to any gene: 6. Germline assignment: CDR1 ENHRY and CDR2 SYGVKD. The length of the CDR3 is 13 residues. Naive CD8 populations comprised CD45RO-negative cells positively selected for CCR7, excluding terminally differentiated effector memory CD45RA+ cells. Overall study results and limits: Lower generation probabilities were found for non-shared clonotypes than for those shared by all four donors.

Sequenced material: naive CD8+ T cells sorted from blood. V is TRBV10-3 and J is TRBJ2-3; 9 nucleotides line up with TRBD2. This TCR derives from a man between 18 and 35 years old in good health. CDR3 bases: TGTGCCACGTTAGCGGGGGCATCAGATACGCAGTATTTT. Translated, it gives CATLAGASDTQYF.